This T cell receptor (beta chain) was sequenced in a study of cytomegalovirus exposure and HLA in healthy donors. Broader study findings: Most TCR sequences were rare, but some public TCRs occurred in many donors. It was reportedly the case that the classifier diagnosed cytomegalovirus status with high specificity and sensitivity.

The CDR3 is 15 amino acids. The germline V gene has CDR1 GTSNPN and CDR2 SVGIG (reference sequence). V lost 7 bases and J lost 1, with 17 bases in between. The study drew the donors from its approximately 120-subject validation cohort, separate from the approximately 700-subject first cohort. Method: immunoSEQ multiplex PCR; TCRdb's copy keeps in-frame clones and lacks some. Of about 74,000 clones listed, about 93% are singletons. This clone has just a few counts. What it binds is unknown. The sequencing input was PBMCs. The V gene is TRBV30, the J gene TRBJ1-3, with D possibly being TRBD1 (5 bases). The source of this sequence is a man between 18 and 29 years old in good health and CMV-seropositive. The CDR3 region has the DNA TGTGCCTACAAGTCCCGGAGGGGTTCTGGAAACACCATATATTTT. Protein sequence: CAYKSRRGSGNTIYF.